The entry that follows covers one TCR beta chain sequence. Its antigen is not known. This sample is part of a study of regulatory T cells in long-lasting Graves disease. Study results and caveats: Among the persistent patients, 2,500 to 3,000 public clonotypes were shared, more than the approximately 970 shared among new patients.

The V gene lost 6 bases and the J gene lost 4 bases, with 12 bases spanning the gap. The CDR3 totals 13 residues. Germline V gene data show CDR1 as LNHDA and CDR2 as SQIVND (reference sequence). Regarding time point: persistent/refractory GD, antithyroid drugs over 5 years with positive TRAb. From PBMCs, RNA was extracted and then used to make the TCR library. The patient group derived from an endocrinology department in Xi'an, China. Investigators prepared the TCR beta libraries by applying iRepertoire HTBI primers and Arm-PCR of CDR3 regions. TCRdb called the multiplex PCR reads again in MiXCR, with one record for every CDR3 protein. The table has under 500,000 distinct CDR3 sequences, less than 25% seen once.

V and J are TRBV19 and TRBJ1-1; D possibly corresponds to TRBD1 (5 bases). This receptor was identified in a female donor with Graves disease. Here the sequenced sample was peripheral blood mononuclear cells (PBMCs), taken when the disease was refractory, from a patient treated with antithyroid drugs. The chain's CDR3 is CASRRQLGTEAFF. Written as DNA, the CDR3 is TGTGCCAGTAGGCGACAGTTGGGCACTGAAGCTTTCTTT.